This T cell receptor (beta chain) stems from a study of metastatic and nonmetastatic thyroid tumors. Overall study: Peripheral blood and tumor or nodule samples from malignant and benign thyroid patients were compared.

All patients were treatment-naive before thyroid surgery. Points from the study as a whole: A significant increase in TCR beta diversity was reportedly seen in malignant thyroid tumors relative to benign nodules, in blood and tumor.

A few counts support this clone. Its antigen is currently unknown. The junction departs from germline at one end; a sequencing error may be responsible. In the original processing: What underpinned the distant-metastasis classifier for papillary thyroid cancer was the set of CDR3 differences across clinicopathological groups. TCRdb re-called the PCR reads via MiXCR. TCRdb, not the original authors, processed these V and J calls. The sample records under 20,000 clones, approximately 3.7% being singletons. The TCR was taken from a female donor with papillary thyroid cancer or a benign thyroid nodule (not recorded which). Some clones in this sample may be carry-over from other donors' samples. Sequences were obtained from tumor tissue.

CDR3 sequence (DNA): TGTTCCAGCAGCTTGACTAGCGGCACCGTGGATGAGCAGTTCTTC. It specifies CSSSLTSGTVDEQFF. The chain links TRBV6-1 to TRBJ2-1; 9 nucleotides align to TRBD2. This CDR3 region has 15 residues. Germline V gene lookup returns CDR1 MNHNS and CDR2 SASEGT.